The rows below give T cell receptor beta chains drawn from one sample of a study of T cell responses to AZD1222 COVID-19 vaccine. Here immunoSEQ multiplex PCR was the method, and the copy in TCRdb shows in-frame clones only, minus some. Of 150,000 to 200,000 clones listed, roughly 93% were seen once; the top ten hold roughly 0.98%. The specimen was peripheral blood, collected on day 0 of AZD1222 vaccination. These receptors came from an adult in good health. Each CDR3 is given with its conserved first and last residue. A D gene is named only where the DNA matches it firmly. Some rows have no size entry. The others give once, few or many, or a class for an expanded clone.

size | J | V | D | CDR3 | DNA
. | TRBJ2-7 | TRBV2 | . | CASSEATGGSYEQYF | TGTGCCAGCAGTGAAGCAACAGGCGGCTCCTACGAGCAGTACTTC
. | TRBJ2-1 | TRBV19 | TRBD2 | CASSMELAAPYNEQFF | TGTGCCAGTAGTATGGAGCTAGCGGCCCCTTACAATGAGCAGTTCTTC
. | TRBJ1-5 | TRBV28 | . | CASIRSIGSGQPQHF | TGTGCCAGCATCCGAAGTATAGGTTCAGGCCAGCCCCAGCATTTT
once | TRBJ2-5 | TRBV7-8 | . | CASSLPPPAETQYF | TGTGCCAGCAGCCTACCTCCCCCAGCGGAGACCCAGTACTTC
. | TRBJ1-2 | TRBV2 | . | CASSEEPAGYSNYGYTF | TGTGCCAGCAGTGAAGAACCGGCGGGCTATTCGAACTATGGCTACACCTTC
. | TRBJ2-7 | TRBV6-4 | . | CASSDCPGGTTDYEQYF | TGTGCCAGCAGTGACTGCCCGGGGGGCACAACCGACTACGAGCAGTACTTC
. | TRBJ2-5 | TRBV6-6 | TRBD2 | CATNLAGTLQETQYF | TGTGCCACCAACTTAGCGGGAACCCTCCAAGAGACCCAGTACTTC
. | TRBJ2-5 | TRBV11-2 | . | CASSLVTGQETQYF | TGTGCCAGCAGCTTAGTCACAGGGCAAGAGACCCAGTACTTC
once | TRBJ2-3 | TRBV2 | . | CASSEGWAPGADTQYF | TGTGCCAGCAGCGAGGGTTGGGCGCCGGGGGCCGATACGCAGTATTTT
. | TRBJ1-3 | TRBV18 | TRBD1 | CASSPIVRDRSPNTIYF | TGTGCCAGCTCACCAATTGTCCGGGACAGATCGCCGAACACCATATATTTT
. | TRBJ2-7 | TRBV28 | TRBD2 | CASTTSVQEQYF | TGTGCCAGCACAACTAGCGTGCAGGAGCAGTACTTC
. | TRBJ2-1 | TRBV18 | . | CASSPGYGNEQFF | TGTGCCAGCTCACCAGGGTATGGCAATGAGCAGTTCTTC
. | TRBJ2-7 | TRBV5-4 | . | CASSLAGDRSYEQYF | TGTGCCAGCAGCTTGGCGGGGGACCGCTCCTACGAGCAGTACTTC
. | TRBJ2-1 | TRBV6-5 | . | CASSYTQGEQFF | TGTGCCAGCAGTTACACACAAGGGGAGCAGTTCTTC
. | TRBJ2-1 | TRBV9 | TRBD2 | CASQGLAGDNEQFF | TGTGCCAGCCAGGGACTAGCGGGGGACAATGAGCAGTTCTTC
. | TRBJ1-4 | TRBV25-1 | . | CASSNPTITGTNEKLFF | TGTGCCAGCAGTAACCCAACGATCACCGGAACTAATGAAAAACTGTTTTTT
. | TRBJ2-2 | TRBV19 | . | CASSITGRSGELFF | TGTGCCAGTAGTATTACAGGGAGGTCCGGGGAGCTGTTTTTT
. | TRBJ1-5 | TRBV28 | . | CASSSIKIGSNQPQHF | TGTGCCAGCAGTAGTATCAAGATAGGGAGCAATCAGCCCCAGCATTTT
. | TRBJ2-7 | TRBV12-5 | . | CASGQDRITKQYF | TGTGCTAGTGGTCAAGACAGGATTACTAAGCAGTACTTC
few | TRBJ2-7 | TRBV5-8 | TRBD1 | CASSLVVGGGYEQYF | TGTGCCAGCAGCTTGGTAGTAGGGGGCGGATACGAGCAGTACTTC
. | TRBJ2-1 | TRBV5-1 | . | CASSFDAGQNVGEQFF | TGCGCCAGCAGCTTTGATGCGGGTCAAAACGTCGGTGAGCAGTTCTTC
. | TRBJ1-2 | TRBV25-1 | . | CASSESGAWGGYTF | TGTGCCAGCAGTGAATCGGGGGCCTGGGGTGGCTACACCTTC
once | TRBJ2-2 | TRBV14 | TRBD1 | CASSFPGQDGELFF | TGTGCCAGCAGCTTCCCGGGACAGGACGGGGAGCTGTTTTTT
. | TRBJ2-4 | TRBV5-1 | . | CASSSSGVQYF | TGCGCCAGCAGCTCCTCGGGGGTACAGTACTTC
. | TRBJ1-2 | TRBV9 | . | CASSVNAYGYTF | TGTGCCAGCAGCGTAAATGCCTATGGCTACACCTTC
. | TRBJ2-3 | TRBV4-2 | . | CASSQDLRIRGLDTQYF | TGTGCCAGCAGCCAAGATTTGCGGATCCGCGGTTTGGATACGCAGTATTTT
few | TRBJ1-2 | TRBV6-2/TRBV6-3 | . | CASSYPTLPGANGYTF | TGTGCCAGCAGTTACCCAACACTCCCGGGGGCGAATGGCTACACCTTC
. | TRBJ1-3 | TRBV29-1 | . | CSVDTKETGNTIYF | TGCAGCGTTGATACGAAAGAAACTGGAAACACCATATATTTT
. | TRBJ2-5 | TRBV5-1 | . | CASSDPGGGETQYF | TGCGCCAGCAGCGATCCTGGGGGCGGGGAGACCCAGTACTTC